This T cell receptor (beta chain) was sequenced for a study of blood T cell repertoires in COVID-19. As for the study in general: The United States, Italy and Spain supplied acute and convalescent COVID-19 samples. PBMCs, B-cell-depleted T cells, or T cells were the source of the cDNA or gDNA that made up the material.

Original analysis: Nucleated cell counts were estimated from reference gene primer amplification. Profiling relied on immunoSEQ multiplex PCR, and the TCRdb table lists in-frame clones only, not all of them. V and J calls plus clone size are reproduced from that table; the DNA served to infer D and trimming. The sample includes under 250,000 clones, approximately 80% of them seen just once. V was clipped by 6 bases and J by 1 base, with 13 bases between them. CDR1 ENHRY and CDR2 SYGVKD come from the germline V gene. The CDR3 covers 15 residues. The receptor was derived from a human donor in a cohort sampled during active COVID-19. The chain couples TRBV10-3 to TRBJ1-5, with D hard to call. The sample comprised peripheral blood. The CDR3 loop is CAISLGLESNQPQHF. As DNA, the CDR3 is TGTGCCATCAGCCTAGGACTCGAGAGCAATCAGCCCCAGCATTTT.